The following is a T cell receptor (beta chain) sequence with its context. Its antigen is currently unknown. After 5'RACE with constant-segment primers, TCR alpha and TCR beta cDNA libraries carrying sample barcodes and UMIs were obtained. In TCRdb, the 5' RACE reads were re-called with MiXCR into one record per CDR3 protein. The table has 400,000 to 500,000 distinct CDR3 sequences, around 20% seen once. This CDR3 has 15 residues. Germline V lookup: CDR1 SEHNR, CDR2 FQNEAQ (reference sequence). Trimming took off 0 bases at V and 4 bases at J, with 12 bases between the two ends. The sample originates from a study of T-cell memory formation after mild COVID-19. General study points: Of the contracting clones, CD4+ ones lay mainly in CM and EM, and CD8+ ones in EMRA.

The material sequenced was PBMCs or a T cell subset sorted from them (not recorded which). This chain links TRBV7-9 with TRBJ1-1, with D perhaps matching TRBD1 (5 bases). This clonotype originated in an adult woman who had mild COVID-19 (a few samples of this study predate the infection). Cell type and time point are not known. CDR3 nucleotide sequence: TGTGCCAGCAGCTTAGCTCCGGGGCCTGGCACTGAAGCTTTCTTT. This sequence encodes CASSLAPGPGTEAFF.